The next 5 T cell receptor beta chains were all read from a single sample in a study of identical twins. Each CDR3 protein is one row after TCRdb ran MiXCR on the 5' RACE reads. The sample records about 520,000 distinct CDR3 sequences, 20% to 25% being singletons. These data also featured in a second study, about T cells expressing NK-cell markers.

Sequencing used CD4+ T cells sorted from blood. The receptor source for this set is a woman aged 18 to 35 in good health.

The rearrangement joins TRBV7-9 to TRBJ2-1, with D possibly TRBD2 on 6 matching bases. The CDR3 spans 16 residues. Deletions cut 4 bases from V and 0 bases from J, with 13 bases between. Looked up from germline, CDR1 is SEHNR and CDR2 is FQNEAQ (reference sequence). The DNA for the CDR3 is TGTGCCAGCAGCTCCCCCCCCGGGAGCTCCTACAATGAGCAGTTCTTC. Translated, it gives CASSSPPGSSYNEQFF.

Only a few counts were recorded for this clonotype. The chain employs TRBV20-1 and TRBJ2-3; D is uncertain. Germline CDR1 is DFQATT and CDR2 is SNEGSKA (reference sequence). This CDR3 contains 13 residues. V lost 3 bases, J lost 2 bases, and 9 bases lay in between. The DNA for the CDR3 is TGCAGTGCTAGCAGGACGGTCACAGATACGCAGTATTTT. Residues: CSASRTVTDTQYF.

CDR3 bases: TGTGCCAGCAGCCGACTAGCGGGACAATACAATGAGCAGTTCTTC. Translated, it gives CASSRLAGQYNEQFF. The chain joins TRBV6-2 or TRBV6-3 to TRBJ2-1, with 11 bases identical to TRBD2. Losses at the gene ends were 6 bases for V and 4 bases for J; bases not matched to a gene: 5. The CDR3 totals 15 residues. Per germline, CDR1 MNHEY and CDR2 SVGEGT.

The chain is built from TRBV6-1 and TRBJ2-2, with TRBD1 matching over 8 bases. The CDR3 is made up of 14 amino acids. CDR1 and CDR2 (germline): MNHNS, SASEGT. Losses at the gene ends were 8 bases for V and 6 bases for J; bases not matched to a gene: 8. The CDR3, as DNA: TGTGCCAGCCAAGGGACAGGAATCGCCGGGGAGCTGTTTTTT. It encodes CASQGTGIAGELFF.

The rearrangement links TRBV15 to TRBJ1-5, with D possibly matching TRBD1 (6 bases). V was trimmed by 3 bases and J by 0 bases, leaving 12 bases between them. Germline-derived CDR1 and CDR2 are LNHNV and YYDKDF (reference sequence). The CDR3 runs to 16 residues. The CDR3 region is CATSSPRGVSNQPQHF. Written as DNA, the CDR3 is TGTGCCACCAGCAGCCCTAGGGGGGTTAGCAATCAGCCCCAGCATTTT.